This T cell receptor beta chain was identified in a study of T cell changes during pregnancy in multiple sclerosis. The germline V gene encodes CDR1 SGHRS and CDR2 YFSETQ. The CDR3 runs 18 residues. The V and J ends lost 5 bases and 4 bases, in that order; junction bases with no gene match: 14. Clones were sequenced by immunoSEQ multiplex PCR, and TCRdb holds only the in-frame ones, with some missing. The table has about 57,000 clones, 80% to 90% seen once. The rearrangement links TRBV5-1 to TRBJ2-3, with TRBD2 matching over 12 bases. This sequence originates from a female donor with multiple sclerosis, enrolled in a pregnancy study. The sequences come from CD4+ T cells from peripheral blood mononuclear cells, collected in the third trimester of pregnancy. The CDR3 coding sequence is TGCGCCAGCAGTCCGAGTCTGACTAGCGGGGGTGGGGCAGATACGCAGTATTTT. Translation: CASSPSLTSGGGADTQYF.